This T cell receptor beta chain derives from a study of cytomegalovirus exposure and HLA in healthy donors. Trimming removed 3 bases from V and 5 bases from J; junction bases left unmatched: 2. CDR1 and CDR2 (germline): LNHNV, YYDKDF (reference sequence). The CDR3 length is 14 residues. Assay used: immunoSEQ multiplex PCR; TCRdb lists only in-frame clones, some missing. The table lists some 80,000 clones, around 96% of them singletons. V gene TRBV15 combines with J gene TRBJ2-4; TRBD1 aligns across 9 bases. Sequenced: PBMCs. This TCR was recovered from a woman aged 18-30 years in good health and CMV-seronegative. CDR3 sequence: CATSSWTGENIQYF. The CDR3 nucleotides are TGTGCCACCAGCAGTTGGACAGGGGAAAACATTCAGTACTTC. The full variable domain, in which reference TRBV15 and TRBJ2-4 provide the parts outside the CDR3, is DAMVIQNPRYQVTQFGKPVTLSCSQTLNHNVMYWYQQKSSQAPKLLFHYYDKDFNNEADTPDNFQSRRPNTSFCFLDIRSPGLGDTAMYLCATSSWTGENIQYFGAGTRLSVL.